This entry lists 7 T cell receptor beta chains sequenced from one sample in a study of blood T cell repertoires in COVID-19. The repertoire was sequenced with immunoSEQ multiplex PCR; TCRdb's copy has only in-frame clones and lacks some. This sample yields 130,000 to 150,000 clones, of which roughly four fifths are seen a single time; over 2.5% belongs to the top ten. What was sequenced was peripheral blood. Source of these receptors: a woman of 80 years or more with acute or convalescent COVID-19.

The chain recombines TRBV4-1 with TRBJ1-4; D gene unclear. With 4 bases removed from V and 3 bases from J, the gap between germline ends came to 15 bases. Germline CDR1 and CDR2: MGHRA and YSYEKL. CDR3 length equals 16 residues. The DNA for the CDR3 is TGCGCCAGCAGCCGCTCCCCGGGGTTAGCTAATGAAAAACTGTTTTTT. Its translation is CASSRSPGLANEKLFF.

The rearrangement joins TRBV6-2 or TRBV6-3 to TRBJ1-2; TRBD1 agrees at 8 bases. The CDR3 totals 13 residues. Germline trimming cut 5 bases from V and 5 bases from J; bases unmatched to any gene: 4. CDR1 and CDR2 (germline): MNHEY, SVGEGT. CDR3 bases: TGTGCCAGCAGTGCCGGGACAGGATATGGCTACACCTTC. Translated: CASSAGTGYGYTF.

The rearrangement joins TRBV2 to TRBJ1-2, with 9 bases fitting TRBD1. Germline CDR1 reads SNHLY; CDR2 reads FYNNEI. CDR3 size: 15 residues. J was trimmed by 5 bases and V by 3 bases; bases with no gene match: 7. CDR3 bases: TGTGCCAGCAGTGACCCGGGACAGGGACGGTATGGCTACACCTTC. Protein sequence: CASSDPGQGRYGYTF.

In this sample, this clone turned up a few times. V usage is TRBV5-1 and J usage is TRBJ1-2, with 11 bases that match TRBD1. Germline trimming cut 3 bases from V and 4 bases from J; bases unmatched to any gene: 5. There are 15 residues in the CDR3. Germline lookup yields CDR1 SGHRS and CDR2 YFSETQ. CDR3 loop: CASSWTGGFGYGYTF. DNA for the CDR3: TGCGCCAGCAGCTGGACAGGGGGCTTCGGCTATGGCTACACCTTC.

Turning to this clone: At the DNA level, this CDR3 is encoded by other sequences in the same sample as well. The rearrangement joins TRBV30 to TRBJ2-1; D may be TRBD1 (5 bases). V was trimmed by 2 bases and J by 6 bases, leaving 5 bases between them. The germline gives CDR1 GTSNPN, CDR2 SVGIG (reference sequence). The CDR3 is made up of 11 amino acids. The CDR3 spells CAWSQGNEQFF. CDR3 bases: TGTGCCTGGAGTCAGGGCAATGAGCAGTTCTTC.

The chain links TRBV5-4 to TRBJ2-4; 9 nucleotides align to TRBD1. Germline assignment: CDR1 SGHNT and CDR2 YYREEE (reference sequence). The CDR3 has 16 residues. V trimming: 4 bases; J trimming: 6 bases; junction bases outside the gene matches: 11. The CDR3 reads CASSPQRPGQGNIQYF. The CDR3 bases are TGTGCCAGCAGCCCACAACGACCGGGACAGGGAAACATTCAGTACTTC.

The CDR3 protein is CASSGGQGETQYF. CDR3 nucleotides: TGCGCCAGCAGCGGTGGACAGGGGGAGACCCAGTACTTC. The chain carries TRBV5-1 and TRBJ2-5; 9 nucleotides agree with TRBD1. The CDR3 covers 13 residues. V lost 4 bases and J lost 5; bases outside the gene matches: 3. CDR1 is SGHRS, CDR2 YFSETQ, per germline.